This entry lists 3 T cell receptor beta chains sequenced from one sample in a study of beta chain features in type 1 diabetes. Whole-study results and caveats: The study found moderately but significantly shorter TCRB CDR3s in all four CD4+ subsets of Type 1 diabetes patients.

The isolated RNA, all of it, was reverse transcribed, so expressed TCRB transcripts were what got sequenced. Sequenced by immunoSEQ multiplex PCR; TCRdb stores in-frame clones only, minus some. The sample has about 640,000 clones, around 12% seen once. No cognate antigen is known for these TCRs. Sequences were obtained from naive CD4+ T cells from blood. These receptors originate from a man aged 25 to 40 with type 1 diabetes.

This clone has a handful of counts. The chain links TRBV7-9 to TRBJ1-1, with unresolved D. Germline CDR1 is SEHNR and CDR2 is FQNEAQ (reference sequence). The CDR3 has 11 amino acids. V was pared by 5 bases and J by 10 bases, with 11 bases between. The CDR3 loop is CASSTMVTAFF. The CDR3 DNA reads TGTGCCAGCAGCACAATGGTGACAGCTTTCTTT. The full variable domain, in which reference TRBV7-9 and TRBJ1-1 provide the parts outside the CDR3, is DTGVSQNPRHKITKRGQNVTFRCDPISEHNRLYWYRQTLGQGPEFLTYFQNEAQLEKSRLLSDRFSAERPKGSFSTLEIQRTEQGDSAMYLCASSTMVTAFFGQGTRLTVV.

The chain recombines TRBV18 with TRBJ2-3, with D perhaps matching TRBD2 (5 bases). This CDR3 contains 15 residues. V was shortened by 1 base and J by 6 bases, with 14 bases between the two germline ends. Germline assignment: CDR1 KGHSH and CDR2 LQKENI. The DNA for the CDR3 is TGTGCCAGCTCACCACGCGGCGGGTCGGCGGATACGCAGTATTTT. Translating it yields CASSPRGGSADTQYF.

This clone has more than one count but fewer than ten. The chain employs TRBV7-9 and TRBJ1-5, with D uncertain. The CDR3 has 14 residues. Trimming took off 6 bases at V and 4 bases at J, with 13 bases between the two ends. Germline V gene data show CDR1 as SEHNR and CDR2 as FQNEAQ (reference sequence). The CDR3 region is CASSPAAQNQPQHF. In DNA form, the CDR3 reads TGTGCCAGCAGTCCCGCGGCCCAGAATCAGCCCCAGCATTTT.